The clone carrying this T cell receptor (beta chain) appeared once. The germline V gene has CDR1 MNHEY and CDR2 SMNVEV (reference sequence). V was clipped by 3 bases and J by 4 bases, with 7 bases between them. The CDR3 spans 13 residues. The data belong to a study of somatic mutations in cytotoxic T cells in rheumatoid arthritis. Using immunoSEQ multiplex PCR, the repertoire was profiled, and TCRdb retains in-frame clones only, with some absent. The table records 10,000 to 15,000 clones, roughly 74% of them present only once. The chain is built from TRBV27 and TRBJ2-1, with D unresolved. Material for sequencing was CD8+ T cells sorted from blood. The receptor was isolated from an adult with rheumatoid arthritis. The CDR3 reads CASSFALYNEQFF. CDR3 sequence (DNA): TGTGCCAGCAGTTTTGCCCTATACAATGAGCAGTTCTTC.